This T cell receptor beta chain was captured by sequencing in a study of patients and donors after allogeneic stem cell transplantation. TCRdb fed the RT-PCR reads into MiXCR, producing one record per CDR3 protein. The table lists roughly 200,000 distinct CDR3 sequences, around 40% of them singletons. The germline gives CDR1 LNHNV, CDR2 YYDKDF (reference sequence). Between the trimmed V and J ends, which lost 1 base and 7 bases, there was a span of 10 bases. The CDR3 runs 13 residues. The sequencing input was blood, either unsorted or a sorted T cell fraction (not recorded which). V is TRBV15 and J is TRBJ1-1; D unresolved. The TCR sequence derives from a human donor who was either an allogeneic HSCT recipient or a stem cell or donor lymphocyte infusion donor (not recorded which). It is not recorded whose cells these are; they may come from a transplant donor. DNA of the CDR3: TGTGCCACCAGCAGAGCCCACGGGCGTGAAGCTTTCTTT. Its protein is CATSRAHGREAFF. Complete variable domain (other parts from reference TRBV15 and TRBJ1-1): DAMVIQNPRYQVTQFGKPVTLSCSQTLNHNVMYWYQQKSSQAPKLLFHYYDKDFNNEADTPDNFQSRRPNTSFCFLDIRSPGLGDTAMYLCATSRAHGREAFFGQGTRLTVV.